These 15 T cell receptor beta chains were all obtained from the same sample, sequenced in a study of human T cells and chemical hapten exposure. TCRdb re-analysed the RACE reads in MiXCR, keeping a single row per CDR3 protein. The sample yields about 160,000 distinct CDR3 sequences, approximately 30% seen once. Time point meaning: patch test 3, about 24 weeks after DPC sensitization. Noted treatment: therapeutic diphenylcyclopropenone sensitization with weekly scalp DPC. The sample here was whole blood, taken in connection with sensitization to the hapten diphenylcyclopropenone (DPC). These receptor sequences come from a woman aged 18 to 35 with alopecia areata. Some clones in this sample may be carry-over from other donors' samples.

In this sample, this clonotype turned up a few times. The chain employs TRBV7-9 and TRBJ2-3; the D gene could be TRBD1 or TRBD2 (5 bases each). Germline V gene sequence: CDR1 SEHNR, CDR2 FQNEAQ (reference sequence). The CDR3 totals 14 residues. Trimming took off 3 bases at V and 4 bases at J, with 11 bases between the two ends. The chain's CDR3 is CASSFGGNADTQYF. DNA of the CDR3: TGTGCCAGCAGCTTTGGGGGAAACGCAGATACGCAGTATTTT.

This clonotype was observed a handful of times. The chain combines TRBV7-9 with TRBJ2-7; 9 bases fit TRBD1. CDR3 length: 16 amino acids. V was pared by 6 bases and J by 3 bases, with 12 bases of the junction left unmatched. CDR1 SEHNR and CDR2 FQNEAQ come from the germline V gene (reference sequence). The CDR3: CASSFTGTGRFYEQYF. The CDR3 nucleotides are TGTGCCAGCAGTTTTACCGGGACAGGGAGGTTCTACGAGCAGTACTTC.

The rearrangement links TRBV5-1 to TRBJ2-7, with TRBD1 matching 12 bases. Germline CDR1 is SGHRS and CDR2 is YFSETQ. This CDR3 spans 16 amino acids. Trimming cost V 0 bases and J 4 bases; bases outside gene matches: 5. CDR3 sequence: CASSLGGQGAGYEQYF. The CDR3 DNA reads TGCGCCAGCAGCTTGGGGGGACAGGGGGCCGGATACGAGCAGTACTTC.

This clonotype was detected a few times. This sequence joins TRBV5-1 and TRBJ2-7; D call uncertain. V lost 4 bases and J lost 2, with 10 bases in between. This CDR3 contains 13 residues. The germline CDR1 and CDR2 sequences are SGHRS and YFSETQ. The CDR3 protein is CASSHSQTYEQYF. For the CDR3, the DNA is TGCGCCAGCAGCCACTCACAGACCTACGAGCAGTACTTC.

V gene TRBV7-9 combines with J gene TRBJ1-2; D remains ambiguous. V lost 5 bases and J lost 3, with 10 bases in between. CDR3 size: 13 residues. The germline gives CDR1 SEHNR, CDR2 FQNEAQ (reference sequence). Here the CDR3 DNA reads TGTGCCAGCAGCCGGGCCCTCGACTATGGCTACACCTTC. Translated, it gives CASSRALDYGYTF. The whole variable domain, filled in from reference TRBV7-9 and TRBJ1-2, reads DTGVSQNPRHKITKRGQNVTFRCDPISEHNRLYWYRQTLGQGPEFLTYFQNEAQLEKSRLLSDRFSAERPKGSFSTLEIQRTEQGDSAMYLCASSRALDYGYTFGSGTRLTVV.

The CDR3 reads CASGAGDTQYF. DNA of the CDR3: TGTGCCTCCGGCGCGGGAGATACGCAGTATTTT. V is TRBV10-3 and J is TRBJ2-3; D may be TRBD2 (5 bases). V lost 11 bases and J 5 bases, leaving 11 bases between the germline ends. CDR1 is ENHRY and CDR2 is SYGVKD in the germline V gene. The CDR3 has 11 amino acids.

This sequence joins TRBV24-1 and TRBJ2-7; TRBD1 matches 7 bases. Trimming cost V 3 bases and J 10 bases; bases outside gene matches: 8. Germline-derived CDR1 and CDR2 are KGHDR and SFDVKD. The CDR3 covers 13 residues. CDR3 region: CATSDPGQLKQYF. CDR3 in DNA: TGTGCCACCAGTGATCCGGGACAGCTGAAACAGTACTTC.

This clonotype was observed many times. The chain employs TRBV29-1 and TRBJ2-3; D unclear. The CDR3 spans 10 residues. Trimming took 7 bases from V and 7 from J, leaving 9 bases between them. The germline V gene has CDR1 SQVTM and CDR2 ANQGSEA. The chain's CDR3 is CSATENTQYF. The CDR3 DNA is TGCAGCGCCACAGAGAATACGCAGTATTTT.

This clonotype was counted only a few times. This sequence joins TRBV3-1 and TRBJ2-4, with TRBD1 as a possible D gene (6 bases). CDR3 length: 17 residues. With 6 bases removed from V and 6 bases from J, the gap between germline ends came to 24 bases. Germline V CDR1 and CDR2: LGHDT, YNNKEL (reference sequence). CDR3 bases: TGTGCCAGCAGTCCCTCAACAGGGCGGGTCATCGGAAACATTCAGTACTTC. Residues: CASSPSTGRVIGNIQYF. The whole variable domain, filled in from reference TRBV3-1 and TRBJ2-4, reads DTAVSQTPKYLVTQMGNDKSIKCEQNLGHDTMYWYKQDSKKFLKIMFSYNNKELIINETVPNRFSPKSPDKAHLNLHINSLELGDSAVYFCASSPSTGRVIGNIQYFGAGTRLSVL.

The rearrangement joins TRBV5-1 to TRBJ2-2, with 7 bases fitting TRBD2. J gave up 8 bases and V 3 bases, and 16 bases lay outside the gene matches. This CDR3 is 17 amino acids long. Germline V CDR1 and CDR2: SGHRS, YFSETQ. CDR3 nucleotide sequence: TGCGCCAGCAGCTCGGCCCCCAGCGGGACCGCGTCAGGGGAGCTGTTTTTT. It translates to CASSSAPSGTASGELFF.

The sample holds a few counts of this clonotype. The chain links TRBV12-3 or TRBV12-4 to TRBJ2-1; the D is unclear. With 6 bases removed from V and 8 bases from J, the gap between germline ends came to 8 bases. The CDR3 length is 11 residues. The CDR3 bases are TGTGCCAGCAGACTCCGCGATGAGCAGTTCTTC. It specifies CASRLRDEQFF.

This sequence joins TRBV2 and TRBJ2-5; perhaps D is TRBD1 or TRBD2 (7 bases each). Trimming took 7 bases from V and 7 from J, leaving 16 bases between them. The germline V gene encodes CDR1 SNHLY and CDR2 FYNNEI. The CDR3 length is 13 residues. The CDR3 DNA reads as TGTGCCAGCACAGGGGGGGGGCTCGGGACCCAGTACTTC. It is translated as CASTGGGLGTQYF.

This clonotype has just a few counts. The V call is TRBV2, the J call TRBJ2-1, with D unresolved. The CDR3 is made up of 12 amino acids. The V end was cut by 5 bases, the J end by 10 bases, with 12 bases between. CDR1 and CDR2 (germline): SNHLY, FYNNEI. The CDR3, as DNA: TGTGCCAGCAGTCTGACCTTCATGGAGCAGTTCTTC. The encoded protein is CASSLTFMEQFF.

This clonotype came up a few times. This sequence joins TRBV6-2 or TRBV6-3 and TRBJ2-3; 10 bases line up with TRBD2. The CDR3 runs to 16 residues. Germline V gene data show CDR1 as MNHEY and CDR2 as SVGEGT. Trimming removed 2 bases from V and 5 bases from J; junction bases left unmatched: 7. The CDR3 protein is CASSYPLAGVGDTQYF. Written as DNA, the CDR3 is TGTGCCAGCAGTTACCCGCTAGCGGGAGTAGGAGATACGCAGTATTTT.

This sequence joins TRBV9 and TRBJ2-7; either TRBD1 or TRBD2 may supply D (6 bases each). Trimming removed 3 bases from V and 0 bases from J, with 13 bases in between. The CDR3 has 15 residues. The germline CDR1 and CDR2 sequences are SGDLS and YYNGEE. This CDR3 is CASSARGGISYEQYF. In nucleotides, the CDR3 is TGTGCCAGCAGCGCCAGGGGCGGGATCTCCTACGAGCAGTACTTC.